This T cell receptor beta chain was found in a study of blood T cell repertoires in COVID-19. Study overall: Whether acute or convalescent, the COVID-19 samples came from the United States, Italy and Spain.

Produced via immunoSEQ multiplex PCR; TCRdb's table is partial and in-frame only. The sample has roughly 380,000 clones, approximately 89% seen once. This CDR3 region has 16 residues. The V gene end was trimmed by 4 bases and the J gene end by 4 bases; junction bases not matched to a gene: 4. Germline assignment: CDR1 SGHTA and CDR2 FQGTGA. Sequencing was carried out using peripheral blood. This TCR was recovered from a woman aged 55-70 years with COVID-19, enrolled during active disease. The V and J genes are TRBV7-3 and TRBJ2-2; 12 nucleotides agree with TRBD2. The CDR3 reads CASSSLAGGPTGELFF. CDR3 DNA sequence: TGTGCCAGCAGCTCACTAGCGGGGGGCCCCACCGGGGAGCTGTTTTTT.